Here is one T cell receptor beta chain with its context. The antigen is undetermined. The data derive from a study of blood T cells in healthy people across ages. The amount of total RNA extracted per sample was at least 6 micrograms. General observations from the study: The long-lived group displayed more naive CD4+ cells, plus higher diversity, than the aged donors did.

With a J-beta primer mix and a sample-barcoded 5' primer, a second PCR ran about 7 to 12 cycles. TCRdb reprocessed the 5' RACE reads via MiXCR and lists one record per CDR3 protein. The sample contains about 650,000 distinct CDR3 sequences, about 50% of which appear only once. This CDR3 has 15 residues. Germline V gene lookup returns CDR1 LNHNV and CDR2 YYDKDF (reference sequence). V was pared by 4 bases and J by 0 bases, with 12 bases between. Source material: blood. The chain links TRBV15 to TRBJ2-5; D assignment may be TRBD1 or TRBD2 (6 bases each). The TCR was taken from a woman at least 80 years old in good health. Here the CDR3 DNA reads TGTGCCACCAGCAAGGGGGACTCCCACCAAGAGACCCAGTACTTC. This encodes CATSKGDSHQETQYF. The entire variable domain, with the rest obtained from reference TRBV15 and TRBJ2-5, is as follows: DAMVIQNPRYQVTQFGKPVTLSCSQTLNHNVMYWYQQKSSQAPKLLFHYYDKDFNNEADTPDNFQSRRPNTSFCFLDIRSPGLGDTAMYLCATSKGDSHQETQYFGPGTRLLVL.